The clone carrying this T cell receptor beta chain was recorded only once. Generated by immunoSEQ multiplex PCR, the TCRdb table keeps only in-frame clones and is missing some. The table lists over 150,000 clones, around nine tenths of them singletons. J gave up 6 bases and V 6 bases, and 11 bases lay outside the gene matches. The CDR3 runs 15 residues. Germline CDR1 is MNHEY and CDR2 is SVGAGI. The data derive from a study of blood T cell repertoires in COVID-19. Study-wide background: The samples span acute and convalescent COVID-19 from the United States, Italy and Spain.

The chain combines TRBV6-5 with TRBJ2-1, with 7 bases matching TRBD2. The source material was peripheral blood. This TCR came from a man aged 45-65 years with COVID-19, enrolled during active disease. The CDR3 is CASRRAGLPPNEQFF. CDR3 sequence (DNA): TGTGCCAGCAGGAGAGCGGGGCTCCCCCCCAATGAGCAGTTCTTC.